This T cell receptor beta chain came from a study of T cell responses to AZD1222 COVID-19 vaccine. Points from the study as a whole: Baseline serology detected seropositivity in only six AZD1222 recipients.

The table came from immunoSEQ multiplex PCR; TCRdb's copy has only in-frame clones and leaves some out. The sample shows some 250,000 clones, 94% of them seen only once. This CDR3 region has 14 residues. Trimming at V came to 0 bases and at J to 11 bases, leaving 5 bases not matched to a gene. Germline CDR1 reads SNHLY; CDR2 reads FYNNEI. Regarding this clone: Its antigen remains unidentified.

Timing groups of about 4 and about 12 weeks for second doses were pooled. This chain connects TRBV2 to TRBJ1-1; 11 positions agree with TRBD1. This receptor was taken from an adult who received the AZD1222 COVID-19 vaccine. The starting material was peripheral blood, obtained 28 days after the second AZD1222 dose. Written as DNA, the CDR3 is TGTGCCAGCAGTGAAGCGGGGACAGGGGGAAACGCTTTCTTT. Amino acid sequence: CASSEAGTGGNAFF.